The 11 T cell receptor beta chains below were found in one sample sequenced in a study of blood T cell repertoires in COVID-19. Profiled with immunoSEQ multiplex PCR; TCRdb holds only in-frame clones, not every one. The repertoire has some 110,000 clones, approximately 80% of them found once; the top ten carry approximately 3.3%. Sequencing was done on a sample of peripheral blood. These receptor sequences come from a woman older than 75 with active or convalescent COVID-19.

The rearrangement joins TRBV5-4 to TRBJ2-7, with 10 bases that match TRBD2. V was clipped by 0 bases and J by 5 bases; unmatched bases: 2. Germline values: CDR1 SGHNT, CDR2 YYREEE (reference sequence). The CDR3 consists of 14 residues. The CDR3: CASSLVGTSDEQYF. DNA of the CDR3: TGTGCCAGCAGCTTGGTCGGGACTAGCGACGAGCAGTACTTC.

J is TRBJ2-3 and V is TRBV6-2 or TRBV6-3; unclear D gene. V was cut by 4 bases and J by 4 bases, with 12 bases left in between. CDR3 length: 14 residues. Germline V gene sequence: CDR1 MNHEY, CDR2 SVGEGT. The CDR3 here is CASSFGRGADTQYF. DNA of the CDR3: TGTGCCAGCAGTTTTGGTCGTGGAGCAGATACGCAGTATTTT.

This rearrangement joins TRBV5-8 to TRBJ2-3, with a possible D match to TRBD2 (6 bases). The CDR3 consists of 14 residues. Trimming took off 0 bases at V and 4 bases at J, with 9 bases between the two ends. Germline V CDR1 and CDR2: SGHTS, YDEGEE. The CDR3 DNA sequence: TGTGCCAGCAGCTTGGAGCCTAGCGCAGATACGCAGTATTTT. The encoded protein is CASSLEPSADTQYF.

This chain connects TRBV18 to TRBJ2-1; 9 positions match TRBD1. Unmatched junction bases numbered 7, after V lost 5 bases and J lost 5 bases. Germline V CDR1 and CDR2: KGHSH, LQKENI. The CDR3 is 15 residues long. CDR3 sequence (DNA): TGTGCCAGCTCATCCACAGGGGGCAGCCACAATGAGCAGTTCTTC. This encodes CASSSTGGSHNEQFF.

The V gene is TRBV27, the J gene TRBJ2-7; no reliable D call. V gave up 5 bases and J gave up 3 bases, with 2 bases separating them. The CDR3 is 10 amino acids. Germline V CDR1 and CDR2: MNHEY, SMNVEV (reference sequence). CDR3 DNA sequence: TGTGCCAGCAGTCTCTACGAGCAGTACTTC. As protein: CASSLYEQYF.

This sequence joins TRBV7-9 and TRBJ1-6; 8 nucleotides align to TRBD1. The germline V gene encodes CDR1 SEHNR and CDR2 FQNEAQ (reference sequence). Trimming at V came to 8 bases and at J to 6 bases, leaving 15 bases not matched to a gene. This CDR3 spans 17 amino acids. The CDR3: CASFDPQHRGINSPLHF. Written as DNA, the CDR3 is TGTGCCAGCTTCGACCCCCAACACAGGGGGATTAATTCACCCCTCCACTTT.

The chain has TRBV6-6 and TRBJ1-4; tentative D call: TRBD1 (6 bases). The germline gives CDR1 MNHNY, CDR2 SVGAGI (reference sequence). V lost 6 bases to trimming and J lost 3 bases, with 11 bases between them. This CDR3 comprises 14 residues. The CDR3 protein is CASRPQGSNEKLFF. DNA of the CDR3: TGTGCCAGCAGACCCCAGGGGTCTAATGAAAAACTGTTTTTT.

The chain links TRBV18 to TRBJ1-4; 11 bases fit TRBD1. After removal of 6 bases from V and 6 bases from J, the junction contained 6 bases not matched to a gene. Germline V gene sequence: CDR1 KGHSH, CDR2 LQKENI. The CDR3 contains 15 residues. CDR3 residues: CASSRTGGGDEKLFF. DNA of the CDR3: TGTGCCAGCTCGCGGACAGGGGGCGGAGATGAAAAACTGTTTTTT.

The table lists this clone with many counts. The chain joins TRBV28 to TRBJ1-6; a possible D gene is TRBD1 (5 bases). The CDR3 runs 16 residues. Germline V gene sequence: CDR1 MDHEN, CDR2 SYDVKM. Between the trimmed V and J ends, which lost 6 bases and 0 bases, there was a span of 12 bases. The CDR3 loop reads CASSGGGSSYNSPLHF. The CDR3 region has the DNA TGTGCCAGCAGCGGGGGGGGAAGCTCCTATAATTCACCCCTCCACTTT.

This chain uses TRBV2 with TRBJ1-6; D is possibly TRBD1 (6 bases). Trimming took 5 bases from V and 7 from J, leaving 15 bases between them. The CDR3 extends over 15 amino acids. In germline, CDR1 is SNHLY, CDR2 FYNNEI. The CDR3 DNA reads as TGTGCCAGCAGTATCCGGACAGTGAGCAATTCACCCCTCCACTTT. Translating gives CASSIRTVSNSPLHF. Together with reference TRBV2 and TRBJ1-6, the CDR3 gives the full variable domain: EPEVTQTPSHQVTQMGQEVILRCVPISNHLYFYWYRQILGQKVEFLVSFYNNEISEKSEIFDDQFSVERPDGSNFTLKIRSTKLEDSAMYFCASSIRTVSNSPLHFGNGTRLTVT.

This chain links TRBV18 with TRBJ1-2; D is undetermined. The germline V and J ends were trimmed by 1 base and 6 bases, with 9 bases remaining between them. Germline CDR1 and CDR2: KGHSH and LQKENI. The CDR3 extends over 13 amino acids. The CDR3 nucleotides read TGTGCCAGCTCACCACTTCCAGAAAATGGCTACACCTTC. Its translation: CASSPLPENGYTF. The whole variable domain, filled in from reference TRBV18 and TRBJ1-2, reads NAGVMQNPRHLVRRRGQEARLRCSPMKGHSHVYWYRQLPEEGLKFMVYLQKENIIDESGMPKERFSAEFPKEGPSILRIQQVVRGDSAAYFCASSPLPENGYTFGSGTRLTVV.